This passage covers 18 T cell receptor beta chains from one sample sequenced in a study of T cells in Graves' hyperthyroidism and ophthalmopathy. Authors of the study amplified TCR beta CDR3 regions from RNA transcripts. First-round RT-PCR targeting the TCR CDR3 was performed with the HTBI primer set. TCRdb processed the multiplex PCR reads anew with MiXCR; each CDR3 protein has one entry. The sample gives a few hundred thousand distinct CDR3 sequences, about 15% of which show up once; about 18% is in the top ten. The sequenced sample was blood. These receptors were obtained from a woman between 25 and 40 years old with Graves' ophthalmopathy.

The sample holds a few counts of this clonotype. A much larger clone lies a single base off, so this may be a read error. The J gene is TRBJ2-1, the V gene TRBV28, with 9 bases that match TRBD2. Germline lookup yields CDR1 MDHEN and CDR2 SYDVKM. V dropped 6 bases and J dropped 7; count of bases not matched to a gene: 10. This CDR3 spans 15 amino acids. CDR3 sequence: CASSSVREGWNEQFF. The CDR3, as DNA: TGTGCCAGCAGCTCCGTGCGGGAGGGCTGGAATGAGCAGTTCTTC.

This clonotype was detected a few times. The CDR3 sequence is CAISESWWQLSTPLHF. The CDR3, as DNA: TGTGCCATCAGTGAGTCATGGTGGCAGCTTAGTACACCCCTCCACTTT. The chain combines TRBV10-3 with TRBJ1-6; D unresolved. Germline values: CDR1 ENHRY, CDR2 SYGVKD. The V end lost 0 bases, the J end lost 11 bases, and 17 bases lay between the germline ends. CDR3 length: 16 residues.

This clonotype has at least ten counts. V is TRBV7-3 and J is TRBJ2-7; 7 nucleotides agree with TRBD1. The CDR3 has 15 residues. Germline V gene data show CDR1 as SGHTA and CDR2 as FQGTGA. Unmatched junction bases numbered 12, after V lost 8 bases and J lost 2 bases. This chain's CDR3 is CASATTGTEAYEQYF. DNA for the CDR3: TGTGCCAGCGCAACCACCGGGACAGAGGCCTACGAGCAGTACTTC.

This clonotype was observed at least ten times. The V call is TRBV12-3 or TRBV12-4, the J call TRBJ1-5; D is possibly TRBD1 (6 bases). The CDR3 has 13 residues. The V end was cut by 10 bases, the J end by 6 bases, with 16 bases between. The CDR3, as DNA: TGTGCCACTGGGGCAGGAGGGGGTCAGCCCCAGCATTTT. It is translated as CATGAGGGQPQHF.

V usage is TRBV7-3 and J usage is TRBJ2-1, with 7 bases lining up with TRBD2. With 5 bases clipped from V and 8 bases from J, the junction kept 9 bases outside the gene matches. The CDR3 contains 14 residues. Germline CDR1 is SGHTA and CDR2 is FQGTGA. The CDR3 DNA follows: TGTGCCAGCAGCCCGGGTCGGGGGGTGGATGAGCAGTTCTTC. Translation gives CASSPGRGVDEQFF.

Many counts were recorded for this clonotype. The V gene is TRBV12-3 or TRBV12-4, the J gene TRBJ2-7; possibly TRBD2 for D (7 bases). CDR3 size: 13 residues. V was pared by 7 bases and J by 2 bases, with 12 bases between. The CDR3 DNA reads TGTGCCAGCACCGCGGGGGCCCCCTACGAGCAGTACTTC. Translation gives CASTAGAPYEQYF.

This clonotype was picked up many times. CDR3 protein: CASSPYREVRHTF. The DNA of the CDR3 is TGTGCCAGCTCACCGTACCGGGAGGTTCGGCACACCTTC. This chain uses TRBV18 with TRBJ1-2; no firm D call. This CDR3 has 13 residues. The ends were cut back, 3 bases at V and 12 bases at J, with 17 bases in the middle. Germline values: CDR1 KGHSH, CDR2 LQKENI.

This clonotype was seen ten or more times. The rearrangement uses TRBV7-3 and TRBJ2-3; a weak D match, TRBD1 (6 bases). Per the germline V gene, CDR1 is SGHTA and CDR2 is FQGTGA. The V end lost 5 bases, the J end lost 0 bases, and 12 bases lay between the germline ends. This CDR3 contains 15 residues. The CDR3, as DNA: TGTGCCAGCAGCGTACAGGGAACTAGCACAGATACGCAGTATTTT. Translation: CASSVQGTSTDTQYF.

This clonotype showed up many times. The CDR3: CASSLTGGAGQPQHF. The DNA of the CDR3 is TGTGCCAGCAGCTTAACGGGAGGGGCAGGGCAGCCCCAGCATTTT. The V gene is TRBV7-3, the J gene TRBJ1-5, with D perhaps TRBD1 (5 bases). The CDR3 covers 15 residues. Germline CDR1 and CDR2: SGHTA and FQGTGA. V was pared by 0 bases and J by 7 bases, with 13 bases between.

The chain uses TRBV19 and TRBJ1-2; D not resolved. The CDR3 has 13 residues. Germline V gene data show CDR1 as LNHDA and CDR2 as SQIVND (reference sequence). V was clipped by 3 bases and J by 5 bases, with 10 bases between them. The CDR3 DNA follows: TGTGCCAGTAGTATCAACCAGAATTATGGCTACACCTTC. Translating it yields CASSINQNYGYTF. The variable domain in full, with the rest retrieved from reference TRBV19 and TRBJ1-2, is DGGITQSPKYLFRKEGQNVTLSCEQNLNHDAMYWYRQDPGQGLRLIYYSQIVNDFQKGDIAEGYSVSREKKESFPLTVTSAQKNPTAFYLCASSINQNYGYTFGSGTRLTVV.

In its sample, this clonotype was seen many times. CDR3 nucleotide sequence: TGCGCCAGCAGCTTGGTTGCCGGGGGGTCTTACAATGAGCAGTTCTTC. It specifies CASSLVAGGSYNEQFF. The chain links TRBV5-1 to TRBJ2-1, with 7 bases fitting TRBD2. V shed 0 bases and J 4 bases; nucleotides not matched to a gene: 7. Germline CDR1 and CDR2: SGHRS and YFSETQ. The CDR3 sequence is 16 residues long. The complete variable domain, with remaining parts taken from reference TRBV5-1 and TRBJ2-1, reads KAGVTQTPRYLIKTRGQQVTLSCSPISGHRSVSWYQQTPGQGLQFLFEYFSETQRNKGNFPGRFSGRQFSNSRSEMNVSTLELGDSALYLCASSLVAGGSYNEQFFGPGTRLTVL.

A few counts support this clonotype. The V call is TRBV24-1, the J call TRBJ2-1, with 8 bases lining up with TRBD1. The germline V gene encodes CDR1 KGHDR and CDR2 SFDVKD. CDR3 length equals 15 residues. V gave up 11 bases and J gave up 0 bases; unmatched junction bases: 8. Here the CDR3 reads CASSRTGSSYNEQFF. In DNA form, the CDR3 reads TGTGCCAGCTCAAGGACAGGGAGCTCCTACAATGAGCAGTTCTTC.

This clonotype appeared once. The rearrangement joins TRBV6-1 to TRBJ1-6, with TRBD1 matching 9 bases. Germline CDR1 and CDR2: MNHNS and SASEGT. V trimming: 3 bases; J trimming: 10 bases; junction bases outside the gene matches: 16. This CDR3 comprises 18 residues. The CDR3 sequence: CASSDAGTGGRSLSPLHF. In DNA, the CDR3 is TGTGCCAGCAGTGACGCCGGCACAGGGGGCAGATCTTTGTCACCCCTCCACTTT.

This clonotype was seen a handful of times. The V call is TRBV27, the J call TRBJ2-2, with D tentatively TRBD1 (5 bases). CDR3 length: 12 residues. V dropped 8 bases and J dropped 2 bases, with 6 bases sitting between them. Germline V gives CDR1 MNHEY, CDR2 SMNVEV (reference sequence). The CDR3 region has the DNA TGTGCCAGCGGGGCAAACACCGGGGAGCTGTTTTTT. Translating it yields CASGANTGELFF.

The chain has TRBV20-1 and TRBJ1-3; the D gene is possibly TRBD1 (5 bases). Germline V lookup: CDR1 DFQATT, CDR2 SNEGSKA (reference sequence). V was clipped by 0 bases and J by 2 bases, with 14 bases between them. The CDR3 is made up of 16 amino acids. In DNA, the CDR3 is TGCAGTGCTAGAGACCCGGGGGACTTGACTGGAAACACCATATATTTT. As protein: CSARDPGDLTGNTIYF.

The chain has TRBV4-1 and TRBJ2-2; TRBD2 matches 8 bases. The J segment lost 0 bases and the V segment lost 7 bases, leaving 4 bases of the junction unmatched. CDR3 length: 15 amino acids. CDR1 MGHRA and CDR2 YSYEKL come from the germline V gene. The CDR3 spells CASTDGGANTGELFF. The CDR3 bases are TGCGCCAGCACCGACGGGGGGGCGAACACCGGGGAGCTGTTTTTT.

The rearrangement uses TRBV19 and TRBJ2-3, with TRBD1 matching over 7 bases. The germline gives CDR1 LNHDA, CDR2 SQIVND (reference sequence). V lost 10 bases to trimming and J lost 1 base; unmatched junction nucleotides: 2. The CDR3 contains 12 residues. The CDR3 nucleotides are TGTGCCACTACAGGGGGCACAGATACGCAGTATTTT. Translating gives CATTGGTDTQYF.

This clonotype was detected a few times. This rearrangement joins TRBV6-1 to TRBJ2-3, with a tentative D call TRBD1 (6 bases). This CDR3 is 13 amino acids long. V shed 6 bases and J shed 5 bases, with 12 bases lying between them. Germline CDR1 MNHNS, CDR2 SASEGT. Here the CDR3 reads CASSRTGLDTQYF. CDR3 bases: TGTGCCAGCAGCAGAACAGGGCTAGATACGCAGTATTTT.